The 23 T cell receptor beta chains presented below share a single source sample, sequenced in a study of blood T cells in healthy people across ages. Primed by a sample-barcoded 5' primer and a J-beta primer mix, a second PCR proceeded for about 7 to 12 cycles. One entry per CDR3 protein results from TCRdb running MiXCR on the 5' RACE reads. Of some 800,000 distinct CDR3 sequences in the sample, around 25% are singletons; the top ten hold approximately 3.7%. This sample also belongs to another study, concerning T cells of mothers and their children.

The specimen sequenced was blood. These receptors were collected from a boy aged 5-17 years in good health.

In its sample, this clonotype was seen a few times. V gene TRBV5-1 combines with J gene TRBJ1-4, with D possibly TRBD1 on 5 matching bases. The germline V gene encodes CDR1 SGHRS and CDR2 YFSETQ. The length of the CDR3 is 14 residues. V shed 0 bases and J shed 7 bases, with 10 bases lying between them. The chain's CDR3 is CASSLEGAFEKLFF. The DNA for the CDR3 is TGCGCCAGCAGCTTGGAAGGGGCGTTTGAAAAACTGTTTTTT.

This chain connects TRBV7-9 to TRBJ2-7, with D possibly called TRBD1 or TRBD2 (5 bases each). The CDR3 has 13 residues. Trimming took off 8 bases at V and 1 base at J, with 12 bases between the two ends. CDR1 SEHNR and CDR2 FQNEAQ come from the germline V gene (reference sequence). CDR3 nucleotide sequence: TGTGCCAGCGGGACGTATCCTTCCTACGAGCAGTACTTC. It translates to CASGTYPSYEQYF.

The chain has TRBV6-5 and TRBJ2-2; tentatively, D is TRBD2 (5 bases). The germline V gene has CDR1 MNHEY and CDR2 SVGAGI. The CDR3 totals 14 residues. V was pared by 6 bases and J by 4 bases, with 12 bases between. The CDR3 loop is CASSVDGGTGELFF. The CDR3 bases are TGTGCCAGCAGCGTTGACGGAGGCACCGGGGAGCTGTTTTTT.

The chain has TRBV29-1 and TRBJ2-3; TRBD1 or TRBD2 may be the D gene (5 bases each). From germline, CDR1 is SQVTM and CDR2 ANQGSEA. This CDR3 has 16 amino acids. The V end was cut by 1 base, the J end by 2 bases, with 16 bases between. CDR3 sequence reads: CSVEAIRDGPTDTQYF. The CDR3 bases are TGCAGCGTTGAAGCCATCCGGGACGGGCCCACAGATACGCAGTATTTT.

The sample holds a few counts of this clonotype. The chain employs TRBV7-3 and TRBJ1-1; tentative D call: TRBD1 (6 bases). The CDR3 totals 15 residues. Germline CDR1 is SGHTA and CDR2 is FQGTGA. V was trimmed by 1 base and J by 5 bases, leaving 14 bases between them. The CDR3 loop is CASSLIRPGETEAFF. The DNA of the CDR3 is TGTGCCAGCAGCTTAATTCGACCAGGGGAAACTGAAGCTTTCTTT.

Concerning this clonotype itself: At one of its ends the junction is not consistent with the germline gene, which may arise from a read error. This chain uses TRBV10-3 with TRBJ2-3, with 9 nucleotides matching TRBD2. This CDR3 region has 17 residues. Germline V gives CDR1 ENHRY, CDR2 SYGVKD. CDR3 loop: CAISEFISGSGIDTQYF. In DNA form, the CDR3 reads TGCGCCATCAGTGAGTTCATTAGCGGGAGCGGGATAGATACGCAGTATTTT.

In its sample, this clonotype was seen a few times. The chain's CDR3 is CSAIRTSGRSYEQYF. The CDR3 nucleotides read TGCAGTGCTATCCGGACTAGCGGGAGATCCTACGAGCAGTACTTC. J is TRBJ2-7 and V is TRBV20-1; TRBD2 matches at 13 bases. Trimming cost V 4 bases and J 1 base; bases outside gene matches: 4. Germline CDR1 is DFQATT and CDR2 is SNEGSKA (reference sequence). This CDR3 region has 15 residues.

This clonotype was observed a handful of times. This chain joins TRBV6-5 and TRBJ1-3; maybe TRBD1 (6 bases). V was pared by 0 bases and J by 6 bases, with 9 bases between. This CDR3 spans 14 amino acids. Per the germline V gene, CDR1 is MNHEY and CDR2 is SVGAGI. CDR3 coding DNA: TGTGCCAGCAGTTACTCAGGACAGCTAAACACCATATATTTT. The encoded protein is CASSYSGQLNTIYF.

The chain employs TRBV2 and TRBJ1-4, with a possible D match to TRBD1 (5 bases). The germline V gene encodes CDR1 SNHLY and CDR2 FYNNEI. The CDR3 has 14 residues. Trimming cost V 7 bases and J 3 bases, with 12 bases left between them. CDR3 nucleotides: TGTGCCAGCAAGGGCGACAGCGCTAATGAAAAACTGTTTTTT. It is translated as CASKGDSANEKLFF.

This clonotype came up a few times. The genes are TRBV29-1 and TRBJ2-4; 9 positions match TRBD2. CDR3 length: 14 residues. CDR1 SQVTM and CDR2 ANQGSEA come from the germline V gene. The V gene end was trimmed by 4 bases and the J gene end by 6 bases; junction bases not matched to a gene: 7. DNA of the CDR3: TGCAGCGTTGTAGGTCAGGGACTAGCAAACATTCAGTACTTC. Its translation: CSVVGQGLANIQYF.

The chain joins TRBV29-1 to TRBJ2-1; D not certain. Per germline, CDR1 SQVTM and CDR2 ANQGSEA. The length of the CDR3 is 13 residues. V was pared by 8 bases and J by 2 bases, with 13 bases between. CDR3 DNA: TGCAGCTGGCAGGAACAGACCTACAATGAGCAGTTCTTC. It encodes CSWQEQTYNEQFF.

With regard to this clonotype: The limits of the CDR3 on the DNA are not certain, so only TCRdb's listed CDR3 is given. V and J are TRBV14 and TRBJ2-5; TRBD1, the table's D call, was not compared with the DNA. Ends included, the CDR3 has 16 residues. The V gene's germline CDR1 is SGHDN and CDR2 FVKESK. CDR3 loop: CASSQDSGPAQETQYF.

V and J are TRBV5-5 and TRBJ2-5; TRBD2 aligns across 8 bases. The last part of the DNA fits TRBJ2-7 better; the J call may be wrong. CDR1 and CDR2 from the germline V gene are SGHKS and YYEKEE (reference sequence). The CDR3 length is 16 residues. The CDR3 DNA is TGTGCCAGCAGCTCCCTAATAGCGGGATCTACCTACGAGCAGTACTTC. Its translation is CASSSLIAGSTYEQYF.

The V gene is TRBV6-5, the J gene TRBJ1-1; 8 bases map to TRBD1. This CDR3 has 17 residues. CDR1 and CDR2 from the germline V gene are MNHEY and SVGAGI. V lost 2 bases and J lost 2; bases outside the gene matches: 10. The CDR3 coding sequence is TGTGCCAGCAGTTACGGTCTGCAGGGGGCCCCCAACACTGAAGCTTTCTTT. It is translated as CASSYGLQGAPNTEAFF.

This clonotype was found a few times. The J gene is TRBJ2-3, the V gene TRBV27, with D possibly being TRBD2 (6 bases). Germline V gene lookup returns CDR1 MNHEY and CDR2 SMNVEV (reference sequence). V was pared by 0 bases and J by 2 bases, with 9 bases between. The CDR3 totals 15 residues. The CDR3 coding sequence is TGTGCCAGCAGTTTATCGCCTAGCGCCACAGATACGCAGTATTTT. This codes for CASSLSPSATDTQYF.

V is TRBV25-1 and J is TRBJ2-5, with TRBD1 matching over 11 bases. The J call may be in error: the DNA end matches TRBJ2-7 better. CDR3 size: 15 residues. Germline assignment: CDR1 MGHDK and CDR2 SYGVNS. The CDR3: CASSGGTGGLYEQYF. The CDR3 bases are TGTGCCAGCAGTGGAGGGACAGGGGGGCTCTACGAGCAGTACTTC.

This clonotype was seen only a few times. V usage is TRBV29-1 and J usage is TRBJ2-5; the D gene is possibly TRBD2 (5 bases). CDR1 is SQVTM and CDR2 is ANQGSEA in the germline V gene. Between the trimmed V and J ends, which lost 4 bases and 4 bases, there was a span of 16 bases. The CDR3 spans 14 residues. CDR3 nucleotides: TGCAGCGTTGCCTCGAGGGCTAAGGGAGAGACCCAGTACTTC. It encodes CSVASRAKGETQYF.

This sequence joins TRBV5-1 and TRBJ2-2; 7 bases map to TRBD2. The V and J ends lost 2 bases and 3 bases, in that order; junction bases with no gene match: 7. Germline CDR1 SGHRS, CDR2 YFSETQ. The CDR3 runs 16 residues. The CDR3 reads CASSFRGLADTGELFF. CDR3 coding DNA: TGCGCCAGCAGCTTCCGCGGGCTAGCGGACACCGGGGAGCTGTTTTTT.

The J gene is TRBJ2-5, the V gene TRBV12-3 or TRBV12-4, with D maybe TRBD1 (5 bases). The V and J ends lost 5 bases and 7 bases respectively, with 14 bases between them. There are 13 residues in the CDR3. The CDR3 protein is CASSTQGVGTQYF. For the CDR3, the DNA is TGTGCCAGCAGTACCCAGGGTGTGGGGACCCAGTACTTC.

V and J are TRBV3-1 and TRBJ1-2; 8 bases map to TRBD1. Trimming removed 4 bases from V and 7 bases from J; junction bases left unmatched: 11. Germline loops: CDR1 LGHDT, CDR2 YNNKEL (reference sequence). The CDR3 runs to 15 residues. Here the CDR3 DNA reads TGTGCCAGCAGCCCGGAGACAGGGGCCTCGTCTGGCTACACCTTC. Its translation: CASSPETGASSGYTF. The full variable domain, rest sourced from reference TRBV3-1 and TRBJ1-2, is DTAVSQTPKYLVTQMGNDKSIKCEQNLGHDTMYWYKQDSKKFLKIMFSYNNKELIINETVPNRFSPKSPDKAHLNLHINSLELGDSAVYFCASSPETGASSGYTFGSGTRLTVV.

The chain employs TRBV29-1 and TRBJ2-7; tentatively, D is TRBD1 or TRBD2 (5 bases each). CDR3 length: 13 residues. Germline V lookup: CDR1 SQVTM, CDR2 ANQGSEA. The V gene lost 2 bases and the J gene lost 5 bases, with 13 bases spanning the gap. CDR3 region: CSVERDPGNEQYF. CDR3 DNA sequence: TGCAGCGTTGAAAGGGACCCTGGGAACGAGCAGTACTTC.

This clonotype was seen a few times. The CDR3 DNA is TGCAGTGCTACGGTGGGTGAGACCCAGTACTTC. Translation gives CSATVGETQYF. The chain uses TRBV20-1 and TRBJ2-5; D gene uncertain. The CDR3 totals 11 residues. Germline V CDR1 and CDR2: DFQATT, SNEGSKA (reference sequence). Trimming removed 4 bases from V and 5 bases from J, with 8 bases in between.

The chain has TRBV4-1 and TRBJ1-1, with TRBD1 identical over 8 bases. The CDR3 length is 15 residues. CDR1 and CDR2 (germline): MGHRA, YSYEKL. J lost 0 bases, V lost 4 bases, and 4 bases had no gene match. In DNA, the CDR3 is TGCGCCAGCAGCCCCCAGGGACAGGTGAACACTGAAGCTTTCTTT. Protein: CASSPQGQVNTEAFF.